These 32 T cell receptor beta chains were all obtained from the same sample, sequenced in a study of T cells in women clearing cervical HPV infection. Repertoires were generated with immunoSEQ multiplex PCR, while TCRdb's copy carries only in-frame clones and drops some. The repertoire table contains about 40,000 clones. What was sequenced was blood buffy coat. The origin of the receptors is a woman aged 18-70 years with a cervical HPV16 infection that either progressed to CIN3+ or cleared (not recorded which).

Note on this clone: Read sequence stops 3 residues before the CDR3 end, and the germline J gene provides the missing end. The V gene is TRBV12-3 or TRBV12-4, the J gene TRBJ2-4; weak D call: TRBD1 (7 bases). With 6 bases removed from V and 6 bases from J, the gap between germline ends came to 12 bases. CDR3 length: 13 residues. This CDR3 reads CASSAGQTNIQYF. Partial CDR3 DNA: TGTGCCAGCAGCGCGGGACAGACAAACATT.

As concerns this clone: The read comes to an end 3 residues before the CDR3 does, leaving the germline J gene to fill in the end. V is TRBV19 and J is TRBJ1-2; possibly TRBD1 for D (6 bases). Germline lookup yields CDR1 LNHDA and CDR2 SQIVND (reference sequence). V dropped 6 bases and J dropped 7 bases, with 18 bases sitting between them. The CDR3 sequence is 14 residues long. The sequenced CDR3 bases are TGTGCCAGTAGCCCCCTTCGGGGGGGCCCTGGC. Its protein is CASSPLRGGPG. In full, the CDR3 reads CASSPLRGGPGYTF.

Comment on this clone: Sequencing ends 3 residues short of the CDR3 end; the germline J gene provides the rest. This chain links TRBV19 with TRBJ2-2; tentative D call: TRBD2 (5 bases). The CDR3 covers 18 residues. Germline CDR1 and CDR2: LNHDA and SQIVND (reference sequence). Deletions cut 5 bases from V and 0 bases from J, with 19 bases between. The CDR3 loop is CASSPSSFRLPNTGELFF. The part of the CDR3 DNA that was read is TGTGCCAGTAGTCCCTCGTCGTTTCGACTACCGAACACCGGGGAG. Complete variable domain (other parts from reference TRBV19 and TRBJ2-2): DGGITQSPKYLFRKEGQNVTLSCEQNLNHDAMYWYRQDPGQGLRLIYYSQIVNDFQKGDIAEGYSVSREKKESFPLTVTSAQKNPTAFYLCASSPSSFRLPNTGELFFGEGSRLTVL.

As to this clone: The CDR3 end falls 3 residues outside the read, so it is completed with the germline J gene. The V gene is TRBV10-3, the J gene TRBJ1-1, with 8 bases matching TRBD1. V gave up 8 bases and J gave up 2 bases; unmatched junction bases: 7. The germline CDR1 and CDR2 sequences are ENHRY and SYGVKD. CDR3 length: 14 amino acids. Here the CDR3 reads CAIGEQGGNTEAFF. The CDR3 DNA, read in part, is TGTGCCATCGGGGAACAGGGGGGAAACACTGAA.

A note on this clone: The CDR3 goes on 3 residues after the read ends, and that part is filled in from the germline J gene. The chain recombines TRBV14 with TRBJ1-1; tentatively, D is TRBD1 (6 bases). The germline gives CDR1 SGHDN, CDR2 FVKESK. The CDR3 has 13 amino acids. Between the trimmed V and J ends, which lost 6 bases and 3 bases, there was a span of 11 bases. The sequenced CDR3 bases are TGTGCCAGCAGTCAGGACAGCTACACTGAA. Translated: CASSQDSYTE. The whole CDR3 is CASSQDSYTEAFF.

On this clone: The read halts 3 residues ahead of the CDR3 end, with the missing end drawn from the germline J gene. The rearrangement joins TRBV19 to TRBJ1-1; possible D gene TRBD1, 5 bases. The CDR3 is 14 residues long. Trimming stripped 7 bases from V and 2 bases from J, with 14 bases between. The germline gives CDR1 LNHDA, CDR2 SQIVND (reference sequence). This CDR3 reads CASIGDRRNTEAFF. Partial CDR3 DNA: TGTGCCAGTATCGGAGACAGACGAAACACTGAA.

To note about this clone: The CDR3 end lies 3 residues beyond the end of the read and is filled in from the germline J gene. This chain links TRBV7-3 with TRBJ1-4, with unresolved D. This CDR3 contains 14 residues. V was cut by 0 bases and J by 6 bases, with 8 bases left in between. The germline gives CDR1 SGHTA, CDR2 FQGTGA. CDR3 DNA, as far as it was read: TGTGCCAGCAGCTTAACGGCAGGAGATGAAAAA. It encodes CASSLTAGDEK. The entire CDR3 reads CASSLTAGDEKLFF.

Concerning this clone itself: The read comes to an end 3 residues before the CDR3 does, leaving the germline J gene to fill in the end. The chain uses TRBV10-2 and TRBJ2-1; 10 positions match TRBD2. The CDR3 length is 14 residues. Germline values: CDR1 WSHSY, CDR2 SAAADI. With V trimmed by 8 bases and J by 8 bases, 9 bases remained unmatched. CDR3 amino acids: CASRGLASEDEQFF. The sequenced part of the CDR3 DNA is TGCGCCAGCCGGGGACTAGCGTCGGAGGATGAG.

Of note for this clone: Coverage ceases 3 residues before the CDR3 finishes, and the germline J gene fills in the end. This chain joins TRBV7-6 and TRBJ2-3; 8 bases fit TRBD2. This CDR3 is built from 17 residues. Germline loops: CDR1 SGHVS, CDR2 FNYEAQ. With 5 bases clipped from V and 2 bases from J, the junction kept 12 bases outside the gene matches. CDR3 protein: CASSPLSAGDLTDTQYF. Incomplete CDR3 DNA: TGTGCCAGCAGCCCTCTCTCAGCGGGGGACCTCACAGATACG.

Of note for this clone: The sequence runs out 3 residues before the end of the CDR3; the remainder is reconstructed from the germline J gene. The chain combines TRBV6-1 with TRBJ2-3, with 7 bases aligning to TRBD2. The germline gives CDR1 MNHNS, CDR2 SASEGT. J gave up 6 bases and V 3 bases, and 9 bases lay outside the gene matches. This CDR3 contains 15 residues. Incomplete CDR3 DNA: TGTGCCAGCAGTGAGGATAGCGGGCCACTTGATACG. Its translation is CASSEDSGPLDT. The full CDR3 reads CASSEDSGPLDTQYF.

As for this clone: One end of the junction fails to match germline, which may point to a read error. From the germline J gene comes the end of the CDR3, since the read stops 3 residues before it. This chain uses TRBV7-9 with TRBJ2-4, with D perhaps matching TRBD1 (6 bases). CDR3 size: 14 residues. Germline V gene sequence: CDR1 SEHNR, CDR2 FQNEAQ (reference sequence). The part of the CDR3 DNA that was read is TGTGCCAGCATGGGTGGGCAGGGGAAAACCATT. It codes for CASMGGQGKTI. The CDR3 as a whole reads CASMGGQGKTIQYF.

The covered CDR3 bases are TGCGCCAGCAGCGTCGGGACAGCTGAA. This encodes CASSVGTAE. The full CDR3 is CASSVGTAEAFF. The V and J genes are TRBV5-1 and TRBJ1-1, with 7 bases identical to TRBD1. The DNA ends 3 residues before the CDR3 does, and the rest of the CDR3 is filled in from the germline J gene. This CDR3 is built from 12 residues. The V segment lost 4 bases and the J segment 6 bases; nucleotides outside the gene matches: 3. Germline CDR1 and CDR2: SGHRS and YFSETQ.

As concerns this clone: The read gets to within 3 residues of the CDR3 end, and the germline J gene fills in the rest. The rearrangement links TRBV7-3 to TRBJ2-7; D might be TRBD1 (7 bases). V dropped 5 bases and J dropped 6 bases, with 23 bases sitting between them. Per the germline V gene, CDR1 is SGHTA and CDR2 is FQGTGA. The CDR3 is 16 amino acids. CDR3 DNA (partial): TGTGCCAGCAGCCAAGAGCCCGCAGGGGGGAAGAGCGAG. Its translation is CASSQEPAGGKSE. The entire CDR3 sequence reads CASSQEPAGGKSEQYF.

The CDR3 here is CASSSGYGYTF. Incomplete CDR3 DNA: TGTGCCAGCAGTTCAGGCTATGGC. The rearrangement links TRBV7-9 to TRBJ1-2; D not certain. The sequenced fragment ends 3 residues before the CDR3 boundary, so the rest is inferred from the germline J gene. Between the trimmed V and J ends, which lost 6 bases and 4 bases, there was a span of 6 bases. The CDR3 extends over 11 amino acids. CDR1 SEHNR and CDR2 FQNEAQ come from the germline V gene (reference sequence).

The CDR3 bases that were read are TGTGCCAGTAGTAAACAGGGGAACTACGAG. Its protein is CASSKQGNYE. In full, the CDR3 reads CASSKQGNYEQYF. The chain couples TRBV19 to TRBJ2-7, with TRBD1 matching over 7 bases. The missing CDR3 end, 3 residues past where the read stops, is filled in from the germline J gene. Germline assignment: CDR1 LNHDA and CDR2 SQIVND (reference sequence). There are 13 residues in the CDR3. Germline trimming cut 4 bases from V and 3 bases from J; bases unmatched to any gene: 3.

The sequenced part of the CDR3 DNA is TGTGCCAGCAGTTCCGGGTCCGGGGAG. It encodes CASSSGSGE. The full CDR3 protein is CASSSGSGELFF. V gene TRBV7-2 combines with J gene TRBJ2-2, with unresolved D. The read terminates 3 residues ahead of where the CDR3 ends, so the germline J gene completes it. V was clipped by 6 bases and J by 6 bases, with 8 bases between them. CDR1 and CDR2 (germline): SGHTA, FQGNSA. This CDR3 has 12 residues. The variable domain in full, with the rest retrieved from reference TRBV7-2 and TRBJ2-2, is GAGVSQSPSNKVTEKGKDVELRCDPISGHTALYWYRQSLGQGLEFLIYFQGNSAPDKSGLPSDRFSAERTGGSVSTLTIQRTQQEDSAVYLCASSSGSGELFFGEGSRLTVL.

On this clone: With the read ending 3 residues before the CDR3 end, the germline J gene is used to fill in that end. The chain couples TRBV6-2 or TRBV6-3 to TRBJ2-1; 8 bases agree with TRBD2. Trimming at V came to 2 bases and at J to 6 bases, leaving 6 bases not matched to a gene. The CDR3 has 15 amino acids. Germline V gives CDR1 MNHEY, CDR2 SVGEGT. Incomplete CDR3 DNA: TGTGCCAGCAGTTACCTCGCGGGGGGAACCAATGAG. Translating it yields CASSYLAGGTNE. The complete CDR3 protein is CASSYLAGGTNEQFF.

About this clone: The sequenced fragment ends 3 residues before the CDR3 boundary, so the rest is inferred from the germline J gene. V usage is TRBV4-1 and J usage is TRBJ2-3; a weak D match, TRBD2 (8 bases). Trimming left V 4 bases short and J 7 bases short, with 24 bases between. The CDR3 consists of 17 residues. The germline CDR1 and CDR2 sequences are MGHRA and YSYEKL. The CDR3 protein is CASSPQGGAGARYTQYF. The DNA read from the CDR3 is TGCGCCAGCAGCCCGCAGGGGGGAGCGGGGGCCCGGTATACG.

As to this clone: The CDR3 end falls 3 residues outside the read, so it is completed with the germline J gene. The rearrangement uses TRBV10-3 and TRBJ1-2, with no clear D. The CDR3 is 12 amino acids. The germline gives CDR1 ENHRY, CDR2 SYGVKD. Between the trimmed V and J ends, which lost 5 bases and 3 bases, there was a span of 7 bases. The CDR3: CAISPLDYGYTF. The part of the CDR3 DNA that was read is TGTGCCATCAGTCCACTGGACTATGGC.

Points on this clone: The read comes to an end 3 residues before the CDR3 does, leaving the germline J gene to fill in the end. The chain combines TRBV7-6 with TRBJ1-2; 8 positions agree with TRBD1. The CDR3 extends over 17 amino acids. V was pared by 3 bases and J by 5 bases, with 14 bases of the junction left unmatched. Germline V gene lookup returns CDR1 SGHVS and CDR2 FNYEAQ. Incomplete CDR3 DNA: TGTGCCAGCAGCTTCACGATGCAGGGGGCGTTGGGTTATGGC. It encodes CASSFTMQGALGYG. The full CDR3 protein is CASSFTMQGALGYGYTF.

As regards this clone: The missing CDR3 end, 3 residues past where the read stops, is filled in from the germline J gene. The V call is TRBV11-3, the J call TRBJ1-1; D is unresolved. Germline assignment: CDR1 SGHNT and CDR2 YENEEA. The CDR3 extends over 13 amino acids. V was cut by 6 bases and J by 4 bases, with 12 bases left in between. CDR3 in amino acids: CASSYAPGTEAFF. Incomplete CDR3 DNA: TGTGCCAGCAGTTACGCACCGGGCACTGAA.

CDR3 DNA (partial): TGCAGTGCTAGTGTTGGACAGGGTTCCTACGAG. Protein: CSASVGQGSYE. The entire CDR3 reads CSASVGQGSYEQYF. The J gene is TRBJ2-7, the V gene TRBV20-1, with 8 bases that match TRBD1. The read comes to an end 3 residues before the CDR3 does, leaving the germline J gene to fill in the end. CDR1 is DFQATT, CDR2 SNEGSKA, per germline (reference sequence). The CDR3 sequence is 14 residues long. V gave up 3 bases and J gave up 1 base; unmatched junction bases: 5.

Remarks on this clone: The read stops 3 residues short of the end of the CDR3; the missing end is completed from the germline J gene. The chain employs TRBV19 and TRBJ2-5; possible D gene TRBD2, 5 bases. There are 14 residues in the CDR3. V shed 3 bases and J shed 5 bases, with 13 bases lying between them. Per the germline V gene, CDR1 is LNHDA and CDR2 is SQIVND (reference sequence). The CDR3 reads CASSISAAGETQYF. The covered CDR3 bases are TGTGCCAGTAGTATTTCAGCGGCCGGGGAGACC.

Partial CDR3 DNA: TGTGCCAGCAGCCAATCCTCTAGCGGGGGATACAATGAG. This translates into CASSQSSSGGYNE. The CDR3 in its entirety is CASSQSSSGGYNEQFF. The chain combines TRBV7-3 with TRBJ2-1; TRBD2 matches 10 bases. The CDR3 is cut off 3 residues early in the read; its end comes from the germline J gene. CDR3 size: 16 residues. J gave up 4 bases and V 5 bases, and 8 bases lay outside the gene matches. Per the germline V gene, CDR1 is SGHTA and CDR2 is FQGTGA. The full variable domain, in which reference TRBV7-3 and TRBJ2-1 provide the parts outside the CDR3, is GAGVSQTPSNKVTEKGKYVELRCDPISGHTALYWYRQSLGQGPEFLIYFQGTGAADDSGLPNDRFFAVRPEGSVSTLKIQRTERGDSAVYLCASSQSSSGGYNEQFFGPGTRLTVL.

Remarks on this clone: Coverage ceases 3 residues before the CDR3 finishes, and the germline J gene fills in the end. The rearrangement uses TRBV2 and TRBJ1-1; possible D gene TRBD1, 6 bases. The CDR3 is 13 amino acids. V lost 6 bases and J lost 0, with 8 bases in between. Germline CDR1 reads SNHLY; CDR2 reads FYNNEI. Incomplete CDR3 DNA: TGTGCCAGCAGCCGACAGGTGAACACTGAA. Residues: CASSRQVNTE. The CDR3 reads in full as CASSRQVNTEAFF.

Remarks on this clone: The CDR3 goes on 3 residues after the read ends, and that part is filled in from the germline J gene. The same CDR3 arises from other DNA sequences in this sample as well. This sequence joins TRBV20-1 and TRBJ1-2; maybe TRBD1 (5 bases). This CDR3 is 15 amino acids long. V dropped 4 bases and J dropped 0 bases, with 15 bases sitting between them. Germline lookup yields CDR1 DFQATT and CDR2 SNEGSKA (reference sequence). The CDR3 bases that were read are TGCAGTGCTACAGTAGCTGGGGCGGCTAACTATGGC. Translation gives CSATVAGAANYG. The whole CDR3 region reads CSATVAGAANYGYTF.

Concerning this clone: The read halts 3 residues ahead of the CDR3 end, with the missing end drawn from the germline J gene. The rearrangement uses TRBV5-6 and TRBJ2-5; 9 bases line up with TRBD1. Per germline, CDR1 SGHDT and CDR2 YYEEEE. V lost 0 bases to trimming and J lost 5 bases; unmatched junction nucleotides: 5. The CDR3 has 15 residues. This chain's CDR3 is CASSLAGQGGETQYF. The sequenced part of the CDR3 DNA is TGTGCCAGCAGCTTGGCGGGACAGGGAGGGGAGACC. Using reference TRBV5-6 and TRBJ2-5 for the parts outside the CDR3, the full variable domain is DAGVTQSPTHLIKTRGQQVTLRCSPKSGHDTVSWYQQALGQGPQFIFQYYEEEERQRGNFPDRFSGHQFPNYSSELNVNALLLGDSALYLCASSLAGQGGETQYFGPGTRLLVL.

As for this clone: The read falls 3 residues short of the CDR3 end, and the missing part is taken from the germline J gene. The chain recombines TRBV30 with TRBJ2-1, with D tentatively TRBD1 (7 bases). The CDR3 is 15 amino acids. CDR1 and CDR2 (germline): GTSNPN, SVGIG (reference sequence). V was shortened by 3 bases and J by 7 bases, with 19 bases between the two germline ends. The CDR3: CAWRSRGTPRNEQFF. The CDR3 bases that were read are TGTGCCTGGAGGAGCAGGGGGACTCCTCGGAATGAG. The full variable domain, completed using reference TRBV30 and TRBJ2-1, is SQTIHQWPATLVQPVGSPLSLECTVEGTSNPNLYWYRQAAGRGLQLLFYSVGIGQISSEVPQNLSASRPQDRQFILSSKKLLLSDSGFYLCAWRSRGTPRNEQFFGPGTRLTVL.

As for this clone: The CDR3 goes on 3 residues after the read ends, and that part is filled in from the germline J gene. The J gene is TRBJ1-2, the V gene TRBV10-3; D is ambiguous. Germline lookup yields CDR1 ENHRY and CDR2 SYGVKD. CDR3 size: 14 residues. The ends were cut back, 4 bases at V and 4 bases at J, with 13 bases in the middle. The DNA read from the CDR3 is TGTGCCATCAGTGGGGCCCCACAGAGCTATGGC. This sequence encodes CAISGAPQSYG. The entire CDR3 protein is CAISGAPQSYGYTF.

As for this clone: The CDR3 end lies 3 residues beyond the end of the read and is filled in from the germline J gene. The gene calls are TRBV6-1 and TRBJ1-4, with 11 bases matching TRBD1. The J segment lost 5 bases and the V segment lost 1 base, leaving 3 bases of the junction unmatched. Germline V gene lookup returns CDR1 MNHNS and CDR2 SASEGT. The CDR3 loop spans 16 amino acids. The DNA read from the CDR3 is TGTGCCAGCAGTGAAGGGACAGGGGGCGGGAATGAAAAA. It codes for CASSEGTGGGNEK. The whole CDR3 protein is CASSEGTGGGNEKLFF.

Regarding this clone: The DNA ends 3 residues before the CDR3 does, and the rest of the CDR3 is filled in from the germline J gene. The chain employs TRBV20-1 and TRBJ2-2, with D perhaps matching TRBD2 (6 bases). Trimming pared 5 bases from V and 0 bases from J, leaving 13 bases between. Germline lookup yields CDR1 DFQATT and CDR2 SNEGSKA (reference sequence). The CDR3 sequence is 15 residues long. CDR3: CSAGRGASNTGELFF. CDR3 bases read: TGCAGTGCTGGACGCGGGGCCTCGAACACCGGGGAG.

With regard to this clone: The read ends 3 residues before the CDR3 terminus; that terminus is restored from the germline J gene. The chain has TRBV6-1 and TRBJ2-5; 8 positions agree with TRBD1. The ends lost 2 bases at V and 2 bases at J; junction bases unmatched: 4. Germline V lookup: CDR1 MNHNS, CDR2 SASEGT. The length of the CDR3 is 15 residues. The sequenced CDR3 bases are TGTGCCAGCAGTGAAAGTGGGACAGGTCAAGAGACC. Protein product: CASSESGTGQET. The whole CDR3 protein is CASSESGTGQETQYF.